The rows below give T cell receptor beta chains drawn from one sample of a study of cytomegalovirus exposure and HLA in healthy donors. Using immunoSEQ multiplex PCR, the repertoire was profiled, and TCRdb retains in-frame clones only, with some absent. The sample yields some 170,000 clones, around four fifths seen once. The sequencing sample was made of PBMCs. The source is a woman aged 50 to 65 in good health and CMV-seronegative. CDR3s leave out the opening cysteine and the closing phenylalanine or tryptophan.

V,CDR3
TRBV6-1,ATLGAGGGEQY
TRBV11-2,ASSLGTRSNYGYT
TRBV28,ASSLGGAPAEAF
TRBV7-8,ASSSLTSGKTLHGQY
TRBV28,ASRLGGTGNTIY
TRBV12-5,ASGEVLFNYGYT
TRBV27,ASPDTTWPSMNTEAF
TRBV6-5,ASSWAGGRDYEQY
TRBV5-8,ASSAGDMNTEAF
TRBV7-9,ASSRQGRRTEAF
TRBV7-2,ASSLVGGITYEQY
TRBV15,ATSSDRGTNEKLF
TRBV9,ASSVGGLALSEQY
TRBV6-1,ASSEAQVNYGYT
TRBV4-2,ASSQELSGGYTGELF
TRBV7-6,ASSLSTGGGNQPQH
TRBV9,ASSVGGQNYGYT
TRBV2,ASSEGQPNEKLF
TRBV10-1,ASSDSGGQGLPGELF
TRBV5-6,ASSPGTAGQPQH
TRBV18,ASSTGENTEAF
TRBV28,ASSSGGTEAF
TRBV19,ASSIGDRGYSNQPQH
TRBV7-2,ASSVQESRAF
TRBV19,ASRKTALTEAF
TRBV28,ASSLPTDQQGTYTYEQY
TRBV4-2,ASSQDWRGVRNEQF
TRBV7-9,ASSLATGTSTYEQY
TRBV6-5,ASRGETQY
TRBV9,ASSVDPGGTYNEQF
TRBV6-5,ASRQGYYEQY
TRBV6-4,ASSDGTGSTDTQY